The rows below give T cell receptor beta chains drawn from one sample of a study of shared clonotypes between healthy human individuals. TCRdb keeps only in-frame clones here, not all; method: immunoSEQ multiplex PCR. This sample has approximately 1.4 million clones; nearly 99% occur once, and the top ten carry around 0.47%. Sequenced: naive CD4+ T cells sorted from blood. The receptor source for this set is a man between 25 and 39 years old in good health. The CDR3 runs from the conserved cysteine through the conserved F or W. The D gene is left open where the match is weak. Only some rows state a clone size, as once, few, many or a class for expanded clones.

V: TRBV5-1; length: 15; size: -; J: TRBJ2-7; D: TRBD2; DNA: TGCGCCAGCAGCTTGGGACTAGCGGGAGGAAACGAGCAGTACTTC; CDR3: CASSLGLAGGNEQYF
V: TRBV27; length: 14; size: -; J: TRBJ2-7; D: TRBD2; DNA: TGTGCCAGCAAAATTGCGGGAGGGCCTTACGAGCAGTACTTC; CDR3: CASKIAGGPYEQYF
V: TRBV9; length: 13; size: -; J: TRBJ2-1; D: -; DNA: TGTGCCAGCAGCGTAGGCCCCCTGAATGAGCAGTTCTTC; CDR3: CASSVGPLNEQFF
V: TRBV9; length: 16; size: once; J: TRBJ1-1; D: TRBD1; DNA: TGTGCCAGCAGCGTAGCTGGGACAGGGATAAACACTGAAGCTTTCTTT; CDR3: CASSVAGTGINTEAFF
V: TRBV6-5; length: 13; size: -; J: TRBJ2-3; D: -; DNA: TGTGCCAGCGGTGGGTTTTTGGGAGATACGCAGTATTTT; CDR3: CASGGFLGDTQYF
V: TRBV9; length: 13; size: -; J: TRBJ2-4; D: -; DNA: TGTGCCAGCAGCGCCGGGACTCTAAACATTCAGTACTTC; CDR3: CASSAGTLNIQYF
V: TRBV19; length: 16; size: once; J: TRBJ2-7; D: TRBD1; DNA: TGTGCCAGTAGTTTCCGACAGGGGGGCGTCGGAAACGAGCAGTACTTC; CDR3: CASSFRQGGVGNEQYF
V: TRBV28; length: 14; size: -; J: TRBJ2-1; D: -; DNA: TGTGCCAGCAGGAAACCGGGGACCTACAATGAGCAGTTCTTC; CDR3: CASRKPGTYNEQFF
V: TRBV5-1; length: 14; size: -; J: TRBJ1-3; D: -; DNA: TGCGCCAGTGGCCGTGAGGGGCCTGGAAACACCATATATTTT; CDR3: CASGREGPGNTIYF
V: TRBV5-4; length: 12; size: -; J: TRBJ1-1; D: -; DNA: TGTGCCAGCAGTAATATGAACACTGAAGCTTTCTTT; CDR3: CASSNMNTEAFF
V: TRBV28; length: 14; size: -; J: TRBJ2-7; D: -; DNA: TGTGCCACAACCGGGGACTCGACTGTCTACGAGCAGTACTTC; CDR3: CATTGDSTVYEQYF
V: TRBV25-1; length: 15; size: -; J: TRBJ2-2; D: TRBD2; DNA: TGTGCCAGCACCTTAAGCGGGAGTGGCACCGGGGAGCTGTTTTTT; CDR3: CASTLSGSGTGELFF
V: TRBV10-1; length: 13; size: once; J: TRBJ2-7; D: -; DNA: TGCGCCAGCAGCCTCAGTCCAAGGGGCGAGCAGTACTTC; CDR3: CASSLSPRGEQYF
V: TRBV9; length: 16; size: -; J: TRBJ1-5; D: -; DNA: TGTGCCAGCAGCGTAGGTGGAGGGTCTAGCAATCAGCCCCAGCATTTT; CDR3: CASSVGGGSSNQPQHF
V: TRBV19; length: 14; size: -; J: TRBJ1-2; D: TRBD1; DNA: TGTGCCAGTAGTATACGGGACAGTCTTCATGGCTACACCTTC; CDR3: CASSIRDSLHGYTF
V: TRBV28; length: 13; size: once; J: TRBJ1-2; D: -; DNA: TGTGCCAGCAGGACCCCCAGGGTAAATGGCTACACCTTC; CDR3: CASRTPRVNGYTF
V: TRBV7-3; length: 13; size: -; J: TRBJ2-1; D: TRBD1; DNA: TGTGCCAGCAGCACGGGACAGGGGACTGAGCAGTTCTTC; CDR3: CASSTGQGTEQFF
V: TRBV18; length: 16; size: -; J: TRBJ2-1; D: TRBD2; DNA: TGTGCCAGCTCACCACAGGGGAGCGGGGCCTACAATGAGCAGTTCTTC; CDR3: CASSPQGSGAYNEQFF
V: TRBV5-4; length: 13; size: -; J: TRBJ2-7; D: -; DNA: TGTGCCAGCAGCTATCAGGGTACATACGAGCAGTACTTC; CDR3: CASSYQGTYEQYF
V: TRBV5-1; length: 12; size: -; J: TRBJ1-2; D: TRBD1; DNA: TGCGCCAGCAGGACAGGGACCTATGGCTACACCTTC; CDR3: CASRTGTYGYTF
V: TRBV9; length: 17; size: -; J: TRBJ2-3; D: TRBD2; DNA: TGTGCCAGCAGCGTAGCTACCAGCGGGAGGGCCGGAGATACGCAGTATTTT; CDR3: CASSVATSGRAGDTQYF
V: TRBV20-1; length: 10; size: -; J: TRBJ2-5; D: -; DNA: TGCAGTGGATTGGGGGAGACCCAGTACTTC; CDR3: CSGLGETQYF
V: TRBV13; length: 13; size: -; J: TRBJ2-3; D: -; DNA: TGTGCCAGCAGCCCCCGGGCGGCAGATACGCAGTATTTT; CDR3: CASSPRAADTQYF
V: TRBV7-2; length: 16; size: -; J: TRBJ2-2; D: -; DNA: TGTGCCAGCAGCCGTTACAGGGTAGGAGGGCCCGGGGAGCTGTTTTTT; CDR3: CASSRYRVGGPGELFF
V: TRBV6-6; length: 16; size: -; J: TRBJ2-2; D: -; DNA: TGTGCCAGCAGTTACACAAGCGGTCCGAACACCGGGGAGCTGTTTTTT; CDR3: CASSYTSGPNTGELFF
V: TRBV7-2; length: 13; size: -; J: TRBJ2-1; D: -; DNA: TGTGCCAGCAGCTTAGTAATAGAGGATGAGCAGTTCTTC; CDR3: CASSLVIEDEQFF
V: TRBV19; length: 14; size: -; J: TRBJ2-4; D: TRBD1; DNA: TGTGCCAGTCGCGACAGGGAGACCAAAAACATTCAGTACTTC; CDR3: CASRDRETKNIQYF
V: TRBV5-1; length: 16; size: -; J: TRBJ2-3; D: TRBD2; DNA: TGCGCCAGCAGCTTGGGTAGCGGGAGTGTCTCAGATACGCAGTATTTT; CDR3: CASSLGSGSVSDTQYF
V: TRBV12-5; length: 14; size: -; J: TRBJ1-1; D: TRBD1; DNA: TGTGCTAGTGGGCCGGGACAGCTGAACACTGAAGCTTTCTTT; CDR3: CASGPGQLNTEAFF
V: TRBV5-1; length: 14; size: -; J: TRBJ2-5; D: -; DNA: TGCGCCAGCAGCTTCCCGAGGGGTGGAGAGACCCAGTACTTC; CDR3: CASSFPRGGETQYF
V: TRBV9; length: 15; size: -; J: TRBJ2-7; D: -; DNA: TGTGCCAGCAGCGTAGGAGCGGAGGCGGCCAACGAGCAGTACTTC; CDR3: CASSVGAEAANEQYF
V: TRBV28; length: 15; size: -; J: TRBJ2-3; D: TRBD1; DNA: TGTGCCAGCAGTTATCGGACAGGGGGCGCAGATACGCAGTATTTT; CDR3: CASSYRTGGADTQYF
V: TRBV6-5; length: 15; size: -; J: TRBJ2-5; D: -; DNA: TGTGCCAGCAGCGGACGCGGGACTGCGCAAGAGACCCAGTACTTC; CDR3: CASSGRGTAQETQYF
V: TRBV28; length: 10; size: -; J: TRBJ2-3; D: -; DNA: TGTGCCAGCAGTTTTCCTTTACAGGGTTTT; CDR3: CASSFPLQGF
V: TRBV7-9; length: 16; size: -; J: TRBJ2-7; D: -; DNA: TGTGCCAGCAGCTTAGAGACGGGACCCCTTCTGAGGGAGCAGTACTTC; CDR3: CASSLETGPLLREQYF
V: TRBV9; length: 15; size: -; J: TRBJ2-7; D: TRBD2; DNA: TGTGCCAGCAGCCCATTAGCGGGTACCTCCTACGAGCAGTACTTC; CDR3: CASSPLAGTSYEQYF
V: TRBV11-2; length: 15; size: -; J: TRBJ2-5; D: TRBD2; DNA: TGTGCCAGCAGCCCAACTAGCGGGAGCAGAGAGACCCAGTACTTC; CDR3: CASSPTSGSRETQYF
V: TRBV7-2; length: 15; size: -; J: TRBJ2-1; D: -; DNA: TGTGCCAGCAGCTTAATGGGGGACTCTTACAATGAGCAGTTCTTC; CDR3: CASSLMGDSYNEQFF
V: TRBV7-2; length: 15; size: -; J: TRBJ2-1; D: TRBD1; DNA: TGTGCCAGCAGCTTAGGGCAGGGGGACTACAATGAGCAGTTCTTC; CDR3: CASSLGQGDYNEQFF
V: TRBV14; length: 16; size: once; J: TRBJ2-7; D: TRBD1; DNA: TGTGCCAGCAGCCAGTACAGGGGGCTTCAAGCCTACGAGCAGTACTTC; CDR3: CASSQYRGLQAYEQYF
V: TRBV30; length: 13; size: -; J: TRBJ1-1; D: -; DNA: TGTGCCTGGAGGGGACCCAGGGGAACTGAAGCTTTCTTT; CDR3: CAWRGPRGTEAFF
V: TRBV19; length: 14; size: -; J: TRBJ2-3; D: -; DNA: TGTGCCAGTAGTGCCCGTACAGTATTAGATACGCAGTATTTT; CDR3: CASSARTVLDTQYF